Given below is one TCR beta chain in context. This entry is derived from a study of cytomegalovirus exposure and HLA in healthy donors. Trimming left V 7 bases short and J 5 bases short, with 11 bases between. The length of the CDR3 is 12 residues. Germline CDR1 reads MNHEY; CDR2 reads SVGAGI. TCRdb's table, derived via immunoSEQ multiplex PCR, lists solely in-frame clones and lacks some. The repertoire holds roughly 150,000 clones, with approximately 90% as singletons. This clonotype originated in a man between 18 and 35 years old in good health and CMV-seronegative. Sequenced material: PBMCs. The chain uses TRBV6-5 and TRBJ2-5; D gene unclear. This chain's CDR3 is CASIGSGETQYF. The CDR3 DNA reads TGTGCCAGCATTGGGTCAGGTGAGACCCAGTACTTC.